The following is a T cell receptor (beta chain) sequence with its context. The identical CDR3 is also encoded by other nucleotide sequences in the sample. This entry belongs to a study of blood T cell repertoires in COVID-19. Overall study context: COVID-19 samples from acute and convalescent phases originated in the United States, Italy and Spain.

The CDR3 is 14 amino acids. Germline V CDR1 and CDR2: SGHTA, FQGNSA. V dropped 1 base and J dropped 4 bases, with 10 bases sitting between them. Some clones are missing from TCRdb's copy, which holds only in-frame ones; the method was immunoSEQ multiplex PCR. The table lists about 250,000 clones, approximately 86% of them singletons. This receptor was obtained from an elderly man with acute or convalescent COVID-19. The sample consisted of peripheral blood. The J gene is TRBJ1-2, the V gene TRBV7-2; possibly TRBD1 for D (5 bases). CDR3 sequence (DNA): TGTGCCAGCAGCTTAGGGGGGGGTAGCTATGGCTACACCTTC. The encoded protein is CASSLGGGSYGYTF.